These T cell receptor beta chains were read from a single sample in a study of T cell responses to AZD1222 COVID-19 vaccine. Only in-frame clones appear in the TCRdb table, and some are missing; sequencing was by immunoSEQ multiplex PCR. The data hold 150,000 or so clones, with about 89% observed a single time. The sample here was peripheral blood, taken 28 days after the second AZD1222 dose. The receptors originated from an adult who received the AZD1222 COVID-19 vaccine. The CDR3 runs from the conserved cysteine through the conserved F or W. D genes are given only for firm matches. The size field is filled for only some rows; it gives once, few, many or a size class.

v_call	clone_size	d_call	j_call	cdr3_aa	cdr3_nt
TRBV30	-	TRBD1	TRBJ2-5	CAWSALRGRGHRTQYF	TGTGCCTGGAGTGCTCTCAGGGGGCGAGGGCATAGGACCCAGTACTTC
TRBV5-1	many	TRBD1	TRBJ1-1	CASSLNTGGGISTEAFF	TGCGCCAGCAGCCTAAATACAGGGGGCGGAATTAGCACTGAAGCTTTCTTT
TRBV29-1	-	-	TRBJ1-1	CSVRDGNTEAFF	TGCAGCGTTCGGGACGGGAACACTGAAGCTTTCTTT
TRBV15	-	-	TRBJ1-5	CATSRGGSNQPQHF	TGTGCCACCAGCAGAGGTGGAAGCAATCAGCCCCAGCATTTT
TRBV11-2	-	TRBD2	TRBJ2-5	CASSLSGGEETQYF	TGTGCCAGCAGCTTAAGCGGGGGGGAAGAGACCCAGTACTTC
TRBV18	-	-	TRBJ1-1	CASSQGNTEAFF	TGTGCCAGCTCACAGGGAAACACTGAAGCTTTCTTT
TRBV7-3	few	-	TRBJ2-1	CASSSTRNNEQFF	TGTGCCAGCAGCTCTACTAGAAACAATGAGCAGTTCTTC
TRBV4-2	-	-	TRBJ1-3	CASSPSTKPSGNTIYF	TGTGCCAGCAGCCCATCCACAAAGCCCTCTGGAAACACCATATATTTT
TRBV10-2	-	-	TRBJ2-4	CASSDGRGIQYF	TGCGCCAGCAGTGACGGGCGAGGCATTCAGTACTTC
TRBV5-6	-	-	TRBJ1-2	CASSPGEGGYTF	TGTGCCAGCAGCCCCGGGGAGGGTGGCTACACCTTC
TRBV5-1	-	TRBD2	TRBJ2-1	CASSETSGSYNEQFF	TGCGCCAGCAGCGAAACAAGCGGGAGTTACAATGAGCAGTTCTTC
TRBV2	-	TRBD1	TRBJ1-2	CASSERTGDYGYTF	TGTGCCAGCAGTGAAAGGACAGGGGACTATGGCTACACCTTC
TRBV5-1	-	TRBD1	TRBJ1-1	CASSSQGGANTEAFF	TGCGCCAGCAGCTCGCAGGGGGGGGCGAACACTGAAGCTTTCTTT
TRBV7-9	once	-	TRBJ1-1	CASSLDGLNTEAFF	TGTGCCAGCAGCCTCGACGGCCTGAACACTGAAGCTTTCTTT
TRBV5-1	-	-	TRBJ2-3	CASSSQGLDTQYF	TGCGCCAGCAGCTCCCAAGGACTAGATACGCAGTATTTT
TRBV10-3	-	-	TRBJ1-1	CAISESTRGGGTEAFF	TGTGCCATCAGTGAGTCGACTCGTGGGGGCGGCACTGAAGCTTTCTTT
TRBV3-1/TRBV3-2	once	-	TRBJ2-6	CASSHDLRQRSGANVLTF	TGTGCCAGCAGCCATGACTTACGACAGCGCTCTGGGGCCAACGTCCTGACTTTC
TRBV19	once	-	TRBJ1-1	CASKATGVNTEAFF	TGTGCCAGTAAGGCCACAGGCGTGAACACTGAAGCTTTCTTT
TRBV4-2	-	-	TRBJ1-1	CASSQVSALTEAFF	TGTGCCAGCAGCCAAGTGTCAGCCCTCACTGAAGCTTTCTTT
TRBV5-1	-	-	TRBJ2-2	CASSLVGTGELFF	TGCGCCAGCAGCTTGGTGGGGACCGGGGAGCTGTTTTTT
TRBV28	-	-	TRBJ1-1	CASSFFTGWNTEAFF	TGTGCCAGCAGTTTTTTTACAGGATGGAACACTGAAGCTTTCTTT
TRBV3-1/TRBV3-2	-	TRBD2	TRBJ2-3	CASSQHNSPAAGGLADTQYF	TGTGCCAGCAGCCAACATAACTCTCCCGCCGCGGGAGGGCTGGCAGATACGCAGTATTTT
TRBV5-4	once	TRBD2	TRBJ2-7	CATKTSGGLYEQYF	TGTGCCACCAAGACTAGCGGGGGATTATACGAGCAGTACTTC
TRBV10-3	-	TRBD1	TRBJ1-5	CAISGPGQGDQPQHF	TGTGCCATCAGTGGACCGGGACAGGGGGATCAGCCCCAGCATTTT
TRBV6-5	-	-	TRBJ1-5	CASSPNRALEPQHF	TGTGCCAGCAGCCCCAACAGAGCCTTGGAGCCCCAGCATTTT
TRBV19	-	-	TRBJ1-3	CASNTGISSGNTIYF	TGTGCCAGTAACACAGGGATCAGCTCTGGAAACACCATATATTTT
TRBV28	-	-	TRBJ2-5	CASSLPAPQETQYF	TGTGCCAGCAGTTTGCCGGCACCTCAAGAGACCCAGTACTTC
TRBV7-2	-	-	TRBJ1-1	CASSLLVPRGTEAFF	TGTGCCAGCAGCTTGTTAGTCCCCCGGGGCACTGAAGCTTTCTTT
TRBV5-1	once	-	TRBJ1-4	CASSLGTLEGNEKLFF	TGCGCCAGCAGCTTGGGGACACTCGAAGGCAATGAAAAACTGTTTTTT
TRBV16	-	TRBD1	TRBJ1-1	CASSHPNRGLYTEAFF	TGTGCCAGCAGCCACCCTAACAGGGGGCTGTACACTGAAGCTTTCTTT
TRBV5-5	few	TRBD1	TRBJ1-5	CASSLSGQSYQPQHF	TGTGCCAGCAGCTTGTCGGGACAGAGTTATCAGCCCCAGCATTTT
TRBV3-1/TRBV3-2	-	TRBD1	TRBJ1-2	CASSASPQGIEYYGYTF	TGTGCCAGCAGCGCCAGCCCACAGGGGATTGAATACTATGGCTACACCTTC
TRBV6-5	-	TRBD2	TRBJ2-7	CASSRTSGTSYEQYF	TGTGCCAGCAGCCGGACTAGCGGGACCTCCTACGAGCAGTACTTC
TRBV7-9	-	-	TRBJ1-1	CASSLGKRNTEAFF	TGTGCCAGCAGTCTTGGGAAAAGGAACACTGAAGCTTTCTTT
TRBV7-9	once	-	TRBJ2-7	CASSLARDTYEQYF	TGTGCCAGCAGCTTAGCGCGAGATACCTACGAGCAGTACTTC